This TCR beta chain was found in a study of regulatory T cells in long-lasting Graves disease. Study summary: The antithyroid drugs taken by newly diagnosed Graves' patients had been used for under 3 months.

CDR3 regions were amplified by Arm-PCR using iRepertoire HTBI primers to build TCR beta libraries. TCRdb used MiXCR to reprocess the multiplex PCR reads, holding one entry per CDR3 protein. Seen here are approximately 390,000 distinct CDR3 sequences, around 15% observed once, and the top ten hold roughly a fifth. CDR3 size: 14 residues. Germline V CDR1 and CDR2: SGHAT, FQNNGV. Trimming cost V 5 bases and J 7 bases; bases outside gene matches: 10. Time point described: newly diagnosed GD, antithyroid drugs for less than 3 months. PBMCs were the source of the RNA used for TCR sequencing. Separately, the same data were catalogued under a study of T cells in Graves' hyperthyroidism and ophthalmopathy.

This sequence joins TRBV11-2 and TRBJ2-7; 8 positions match TRBD2. The source is a woman between 18 and 29 years old with Graves disease. Source: peripheral blood mononuclear cells (PBMCs), taken at new diagnosis, from a patient treated with antithyroid drugs. In DNA form, the CDR3 reads TGTGCCAGCAGCCCCGGTAGCGGGATGAGGGAGCAGTACTTC. Translation: CASSPGSGMREQYF. Combining the CDR3 with reference TRBV11-2 and TRBJ2-7 gives the whole variable domain EAGVAQSPRYKIIEKRQSVAFWCNPISGHATLYWYQQILGQGPKLLIQFQNNGVVDDSQLPKDRFSAERLKGVDSTLKIQPAKLEDSAVYLCASSPGSGMREQYFGPGTRLTVT.